This note documents a single TCR beta chain sequence. Under the authors' procedure: Amplification of reference gene primers was used by the study to estimate nucleated cell counts. Sequencing used immunoSEQ multiplex PCR; TCRdb keeps in-frame clones, though not all of them. From that table come the V and J calls and clone size; the DNA was used to work out D and trimming. The sample includes about 210,000 clones, 84% seen only once; the top ten take about 10%. The source of the sample is a study of blood T cell repertoires in COVID-19. Study overall: PBMCs, B-cell-depleted T cells, or T cells provided the cDNA or gDNA that made up the material.

Seattle participants joined during active infection and were tracked over time. Deletions cut 0 bases from V and 4 bases from J, with 9 bases between. This CDR3 region has 14 residues. CDR1 SGHAT and CDR2 FQNNGV come from the germline V gene. The rearrangement links TRBV11-2 to TRBJ1-2; D is unclear. Sequenced sample: peripheral blood. The source is a woman of 80 years or more with COVID-19, enrolled during active disease. CDR3 loop: CASSLEMAVYGYTF. The CDR3 DNA is TGTGCCAGCAGCTTAGAGATGGCGGTCTATGGCTACACCTTC.